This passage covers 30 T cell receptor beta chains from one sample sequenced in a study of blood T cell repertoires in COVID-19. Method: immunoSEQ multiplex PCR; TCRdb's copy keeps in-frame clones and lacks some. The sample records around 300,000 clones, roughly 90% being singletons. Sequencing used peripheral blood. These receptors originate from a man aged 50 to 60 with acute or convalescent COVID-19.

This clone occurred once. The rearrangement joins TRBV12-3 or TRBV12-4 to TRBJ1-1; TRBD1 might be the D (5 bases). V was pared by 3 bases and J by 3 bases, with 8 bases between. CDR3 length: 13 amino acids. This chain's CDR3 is CASSFLTDTEAFF. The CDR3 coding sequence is TGTGCCAGCAGTTTTCTGACAGACACTGAAGCTTTCTTT.

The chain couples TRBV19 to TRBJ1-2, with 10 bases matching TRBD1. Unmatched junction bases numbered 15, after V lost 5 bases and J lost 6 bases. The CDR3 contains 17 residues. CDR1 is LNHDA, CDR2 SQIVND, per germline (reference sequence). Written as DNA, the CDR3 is TGTGCCAGTAGTGTGGACAGGGGGTATTCACCTTTAAATGGCTACACCTTC. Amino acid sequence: CASSVDRGYSPLNGYTF.

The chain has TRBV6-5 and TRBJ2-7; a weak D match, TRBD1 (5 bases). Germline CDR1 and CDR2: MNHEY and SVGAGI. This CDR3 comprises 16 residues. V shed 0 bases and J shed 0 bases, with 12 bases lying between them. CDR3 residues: CASSYSIFDSSYEQYF. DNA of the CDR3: TGTGCCAGCAGTTACTCGATATTTGACAGCTCCTACGAGCAGTACTTC.

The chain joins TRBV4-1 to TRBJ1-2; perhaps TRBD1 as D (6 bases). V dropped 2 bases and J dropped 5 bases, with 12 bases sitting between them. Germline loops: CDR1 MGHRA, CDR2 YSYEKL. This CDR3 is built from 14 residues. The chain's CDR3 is CASSQTQGIYGYTF. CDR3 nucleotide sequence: TGCGCCAGCAGCCAAACTCAGGGGATTTATGGCTACACCTTC.

The DNA for the CDR3 is TGTGCCAGCAGTCTACAAATGGAGGACAATCAGCCCCAGCATTTT. Translating gives CASSLQMEDNQPQHF. The chain joins TRBV27 to TRBJ1-5, with no clear D. Trimming removed 5 bases from V and 3 bases from J, with 14 bases in between. This CDR3 has 15 amino acids. CDR1 is MNHEY and CDR2 is SMNVEV in the germline V gene (reference sequence).

In DNA form, the CDR3 reads TGTGCCAGCACCCGGGACAGCTACAATGAGCAGTTCTTC. Encoded protein: CASTRDSYNEQFF. The chain employs TRBV25-1 and TRBJ2-1, with 7 bases fitting TRBD1. Germline CDR1 and CDR2: MGHDK and SYGVNS. V trimming: 7 bases; J trimming: 3 bases; junction bases outside the gene matches: 3. CDR3 length: 13 amino acids.

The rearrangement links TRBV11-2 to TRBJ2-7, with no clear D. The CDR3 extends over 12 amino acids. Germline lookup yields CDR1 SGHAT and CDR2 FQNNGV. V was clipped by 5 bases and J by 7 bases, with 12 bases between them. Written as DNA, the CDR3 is TGTGCCAGCAGCGGAGTTCCATTGGAGCAGTACTTC. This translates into CASSGVPLEQYF. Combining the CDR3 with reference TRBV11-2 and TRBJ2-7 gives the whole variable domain EAGVAQSPRYKIIEKRQSVAFWCNPISGHATLYWYQQILGQGPKLLIQFQNNGVVDDSQLPKDRFSAERLKGVDSTLKIQPAKLEDSAVYLCASSGVPLEQYFGPGTRLTVT.

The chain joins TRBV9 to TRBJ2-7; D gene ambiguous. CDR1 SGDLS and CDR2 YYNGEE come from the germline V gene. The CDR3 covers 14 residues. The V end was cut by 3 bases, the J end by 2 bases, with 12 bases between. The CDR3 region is CASSGLGSPYEQYF. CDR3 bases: TGTGCCAGCAGCGGGTTGGGCAGCCCCTACGAGCAGTACTTC.

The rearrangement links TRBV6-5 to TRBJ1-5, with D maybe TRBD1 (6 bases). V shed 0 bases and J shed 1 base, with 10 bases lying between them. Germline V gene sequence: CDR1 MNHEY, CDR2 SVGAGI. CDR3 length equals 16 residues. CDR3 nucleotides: TGTGCCAGCAGTTACTCCGCAGGGGTAAGCAATCAGCCCCAGCATTTT. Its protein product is CASSYSAGVSNQPQHF.

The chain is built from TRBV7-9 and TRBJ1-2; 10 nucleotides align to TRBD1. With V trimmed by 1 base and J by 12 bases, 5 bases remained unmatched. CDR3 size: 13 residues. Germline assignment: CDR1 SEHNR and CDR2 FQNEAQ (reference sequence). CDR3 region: CASSLVDRGPHTF. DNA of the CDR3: TGTGCCAGCAGCTTAGTAGACAGGGGGCCCCACACCTTC.

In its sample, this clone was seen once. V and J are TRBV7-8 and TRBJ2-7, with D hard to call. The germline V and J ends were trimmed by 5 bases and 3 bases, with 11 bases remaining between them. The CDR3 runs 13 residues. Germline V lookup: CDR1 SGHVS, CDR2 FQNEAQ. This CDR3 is CASSPPYYYEQYF. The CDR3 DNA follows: TGTGCCAGCAGCCCCCCCTATTACTACGAGCAGTACTTC. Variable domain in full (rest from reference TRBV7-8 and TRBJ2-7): GAGVSQSPRYKVAKRGQDVALRCDPISGHVSLFWYQQALGQGPEFLTYFQNEAQLDKSGLPSDRFFAERPEGSVSTLKIQRTQQEDSAVYLCASSPPYYYEQYFGPGTRLTVT.

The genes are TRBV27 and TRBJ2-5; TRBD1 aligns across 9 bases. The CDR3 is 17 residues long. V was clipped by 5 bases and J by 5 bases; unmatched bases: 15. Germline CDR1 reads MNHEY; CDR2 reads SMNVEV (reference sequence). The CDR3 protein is CASSPGRPGTGFETQYF. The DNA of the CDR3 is TGTGCCAGCAGTCCAGGGCGTCCCGGGACAGGGTTTGAGACCCAGTACTTC.

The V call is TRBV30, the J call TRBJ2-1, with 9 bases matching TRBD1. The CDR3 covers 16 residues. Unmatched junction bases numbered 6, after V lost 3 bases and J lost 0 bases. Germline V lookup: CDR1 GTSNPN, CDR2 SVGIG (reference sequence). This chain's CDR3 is CAWRGQGLGSYNEQFF. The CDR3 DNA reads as TGTGCCTGGAGGGGACAGGGATTGGGCTCCTACAATGAGCAGTTCTTC.

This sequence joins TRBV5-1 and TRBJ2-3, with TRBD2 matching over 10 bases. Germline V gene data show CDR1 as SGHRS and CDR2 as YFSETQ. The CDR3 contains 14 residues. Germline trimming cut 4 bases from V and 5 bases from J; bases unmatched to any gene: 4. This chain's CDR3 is CASSLASGGDTQYF. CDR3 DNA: TGCGCCAGCAGCCTGGCTAGCGGGGGAGATACGCAGTATTTT.

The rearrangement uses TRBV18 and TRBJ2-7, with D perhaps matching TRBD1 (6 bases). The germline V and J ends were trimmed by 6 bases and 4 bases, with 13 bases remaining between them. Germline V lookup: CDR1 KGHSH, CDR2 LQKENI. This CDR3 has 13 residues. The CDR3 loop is CASSPGHSYEQYF. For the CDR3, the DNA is TGTGCCAGCTCTCCGGGACACTCATACGAGCAGTACTTC. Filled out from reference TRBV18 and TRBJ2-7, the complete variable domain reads NAGVMQNPRHLVRRRGQEARLRCSPMKGHSHVYWYRQLPEEGLKFMVYLQKENIIDESGMPKERFSAEFPKEGPSILRIQQVVRGDSAAYFCASSPGHSYEQYFGPGTRLTVT.

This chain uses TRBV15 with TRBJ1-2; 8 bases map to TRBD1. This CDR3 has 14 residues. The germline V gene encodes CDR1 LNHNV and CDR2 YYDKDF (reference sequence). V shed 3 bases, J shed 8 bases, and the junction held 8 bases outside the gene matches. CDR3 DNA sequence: TGTGCCACCAGCAGCCATGGACAGGGAGGGGGCTACACCTTC. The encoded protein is CATSSHGQGGGYTF. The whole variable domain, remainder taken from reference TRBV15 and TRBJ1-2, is DAMVIQNPRYQVTQFGKPVTLSCSQTLNHNVMYWYQQKSSQAPKLLFHYYDKDFNNEADTPDNFQSRRPNTSFCFLDIRSPGLGDTAMYLCATSSHGQGGGYTFGSGTRLTVV.

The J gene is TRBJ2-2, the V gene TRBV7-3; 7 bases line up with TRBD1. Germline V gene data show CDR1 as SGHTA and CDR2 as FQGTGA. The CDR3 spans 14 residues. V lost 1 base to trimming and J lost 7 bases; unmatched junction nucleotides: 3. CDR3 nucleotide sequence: TGTGCCAGCAGCTTAAAGGGGGCTAACGGGGAGCTGTTTTTT. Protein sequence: CASSLKGANGELFF.

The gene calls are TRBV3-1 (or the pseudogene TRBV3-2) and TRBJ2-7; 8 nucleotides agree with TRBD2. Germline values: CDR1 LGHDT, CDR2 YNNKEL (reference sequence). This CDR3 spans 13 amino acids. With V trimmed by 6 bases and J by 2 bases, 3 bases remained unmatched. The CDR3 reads CASSRGGAYEQYF. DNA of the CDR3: TGTGCCAGCAGTCGGGGGGGTGCCTACGAGCAGTACTTC.

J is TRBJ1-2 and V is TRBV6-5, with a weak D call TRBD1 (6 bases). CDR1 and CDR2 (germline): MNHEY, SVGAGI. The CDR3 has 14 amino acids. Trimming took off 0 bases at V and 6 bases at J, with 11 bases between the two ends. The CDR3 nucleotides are TGTGCCAGCAGTTACTCCCAGGGACAAGATGGCTACACCTTC. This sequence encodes CASSYSQGQDGYTF.

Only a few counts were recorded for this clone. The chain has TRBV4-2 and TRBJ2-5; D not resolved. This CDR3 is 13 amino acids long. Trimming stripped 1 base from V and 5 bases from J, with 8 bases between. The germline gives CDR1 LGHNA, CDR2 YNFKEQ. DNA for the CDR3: TGTGCCAGCAGCCAAGGGGCCCGCGAGACCCAGTACTTC. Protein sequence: CASSQGARETQYF.

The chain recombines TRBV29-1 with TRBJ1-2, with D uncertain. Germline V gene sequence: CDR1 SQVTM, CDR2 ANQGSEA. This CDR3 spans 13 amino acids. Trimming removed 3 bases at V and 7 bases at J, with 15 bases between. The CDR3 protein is CSVDVQDSSGYTF. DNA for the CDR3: TGCAGCGTTGATGTCCAGGACTCTAGTGGCTACACCTTC.

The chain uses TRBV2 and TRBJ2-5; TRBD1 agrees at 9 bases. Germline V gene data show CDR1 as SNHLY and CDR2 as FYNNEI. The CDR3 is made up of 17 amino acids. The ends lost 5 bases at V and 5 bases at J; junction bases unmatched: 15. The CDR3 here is CASSQPRNRGRGETQYF. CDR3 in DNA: TGTGCCAGCAGTCAACCCCGTAACAGGGGGCGAGGGGAGACCCAGTACTTC.

This CDR3 reads CASSKDATGYSNQPQHF. The CDR3, as DNA: TGTGCCAGCAGCAAGGATGCGACAGGATATAGCAATCAGCCCCAGCATTTT. This chain links TRBV3-1 (or the pseudogene TRBV3-2) with TRBJ1-5; TRBD1 is a possible D gene (6 bases). From germline, CDR1 is LGHDT and CDR2 YNNKEL (reference sequence). The CDR3 runs to 17 residues. The V and J ends lost 5 bases and 0 bases respectively, with 17 bases between them.

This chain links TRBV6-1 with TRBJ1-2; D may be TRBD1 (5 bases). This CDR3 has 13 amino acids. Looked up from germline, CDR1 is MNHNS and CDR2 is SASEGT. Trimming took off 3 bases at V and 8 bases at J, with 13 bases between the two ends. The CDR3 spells CASSDWGGAGYTF. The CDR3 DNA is TGTGCCAGCAGTGATTGGGGCGGGGCCGGCTACACCTTC.

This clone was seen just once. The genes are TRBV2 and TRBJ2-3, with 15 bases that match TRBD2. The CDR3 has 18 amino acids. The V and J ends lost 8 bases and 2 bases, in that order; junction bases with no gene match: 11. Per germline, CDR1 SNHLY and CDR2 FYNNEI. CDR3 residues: CASGGLAGGPSFTDTQYF. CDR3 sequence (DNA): TGTGCCAGCGGGGGACTAGCGGGGGGCCCATCATTCACAGATACGCAGTATTTT.

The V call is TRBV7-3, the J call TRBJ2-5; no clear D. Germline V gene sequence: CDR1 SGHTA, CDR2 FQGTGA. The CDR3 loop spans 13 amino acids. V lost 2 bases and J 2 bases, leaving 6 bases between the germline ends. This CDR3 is CASSLGHQETQYF. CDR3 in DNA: TGTGCCAGCAGCTTAGGCCATCAAGAGACCCAGTACTTC.

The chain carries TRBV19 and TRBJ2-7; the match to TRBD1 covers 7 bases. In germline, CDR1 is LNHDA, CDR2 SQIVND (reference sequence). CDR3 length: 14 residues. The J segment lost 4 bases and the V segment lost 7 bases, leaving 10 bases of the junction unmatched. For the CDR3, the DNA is TGTGCCAGTAAGCCGGGACAGCCGCCTTACGAGCAGTACTTC. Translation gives CASKPGQPPYEQYF.

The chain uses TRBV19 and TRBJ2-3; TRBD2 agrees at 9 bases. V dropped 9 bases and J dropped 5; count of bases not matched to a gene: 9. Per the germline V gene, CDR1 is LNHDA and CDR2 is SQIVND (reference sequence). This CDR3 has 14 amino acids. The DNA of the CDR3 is TGTGCCAGCACCCTGGCGGGGGGGAAAGATACGCAGTATTTT. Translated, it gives CASTLAGGKDTQYF.

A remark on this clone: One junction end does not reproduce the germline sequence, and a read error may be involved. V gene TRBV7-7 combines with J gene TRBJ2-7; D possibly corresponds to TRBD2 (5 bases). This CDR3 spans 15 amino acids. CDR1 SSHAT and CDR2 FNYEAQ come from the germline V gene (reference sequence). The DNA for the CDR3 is TGTGCTAGCAGCTTAGAACCGGGGAGCTCCTACGAGCAGTACTTC. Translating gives CASSLEPGSSYEQYF.

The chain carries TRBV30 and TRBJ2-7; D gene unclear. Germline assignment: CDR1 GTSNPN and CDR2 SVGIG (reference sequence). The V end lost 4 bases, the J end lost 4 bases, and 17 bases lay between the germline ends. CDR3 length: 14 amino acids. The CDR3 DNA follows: TGTGCCTGGAAAAAGACTGGCACATCATACGAGCAGTACTTC. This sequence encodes CAWKKTGTSYEQYF.